The clone carrying this T cell receptor (beta chain) was observed a handful of times. These data are taken from a study of human T cells and chemical hapten exposure. Looking at the study overall: The variation in per-sample TCR yields arose mainly from small differences in pooled library volumes.

TCRdb passed the RACE reads through MiXCR, listing each CDR3 protein once. Of around 250,000 distinct CDR3 sequences listed, 8.6% are singletons. The CDR3 extends over 15 amino acids. V shed 3 bases and J 2 bases; nucleotides not matched to a gene: 7. The germline V gene encodes CDR1 SGDLS and CDR2 YYNGEE. The time point denotes: pre-sensitization, week 0. This sample's treatment: therapeutic diphenylcyclopropenone sensitization with weekly scalp DPC. This sample comprised whole blood, obtained in connection with sensitization to the hapten diphenylcyclopropenone (DPC). The clonotype originates from a woman in her forties with alopecia areata. Some clones in this sample may be carry-over from other donors' samples. V is TRBV9 and J is TRBJ2-5; TRBD2 matches 7 bases. The CDR3, as DNA: TGTGCCAGCAGCGCCGGGACTACAACGCAAGAGACCCAGTACTTC. It specifies CASSAGTTTQETQYF.